The 2 T cell receptor beta chains in this list originate from one sample, sequenced in a study of T-cell memory formation after mild COVID-19. TCRdb re-called the 5' RACE reads with MiXCR, one entry per CDR3 protein. The repertoire holds some 350,000 distinct CDR3 sequences, with 10% to 15% as singletons. Material for sequencing was PBMCs or a T cell subset sorted from them (not recorded which). The receptor source for this set is a young man who had mild COVID-19 (a few samples of this study predate the infection). Cell type and time point are not known.

This clonotype turned up a few times. The V call is TRBV30, the J call TRBJ1-2, with D possibly TRBD1 on 5 matching bases. Germline CDR1 GTSNPN, CDR2 SVGIG (reference sequence). The CDR3 length is 14 residues. Trimming removed 4 bases from V and 5 bases from J, with 17 bases in between. The CDR3 region has the DNA TGTGCCTGGACTAAGACAGCTTTCCTTTATGGCTACACCTTC. Protein product: CAWTKTAFLYGYTF.

The rearrangement uses TRBV7-2 and TRBJ2-3; weak D call: TRBD2 (6 bases). V lost 8 bases to trimming and J lost 0 bases, with 12 bases between them. Germline CDR1 is SGHTA and CDR2 is FQGNSA. CDR3 length: 14 residues. CDR3 loop: CASGTRGSTDTQYF. Written as DNA, the CDR3 is TGTGCCAGCGGGACTCGTGGGAGCACAGATACGCAGTATTTT.